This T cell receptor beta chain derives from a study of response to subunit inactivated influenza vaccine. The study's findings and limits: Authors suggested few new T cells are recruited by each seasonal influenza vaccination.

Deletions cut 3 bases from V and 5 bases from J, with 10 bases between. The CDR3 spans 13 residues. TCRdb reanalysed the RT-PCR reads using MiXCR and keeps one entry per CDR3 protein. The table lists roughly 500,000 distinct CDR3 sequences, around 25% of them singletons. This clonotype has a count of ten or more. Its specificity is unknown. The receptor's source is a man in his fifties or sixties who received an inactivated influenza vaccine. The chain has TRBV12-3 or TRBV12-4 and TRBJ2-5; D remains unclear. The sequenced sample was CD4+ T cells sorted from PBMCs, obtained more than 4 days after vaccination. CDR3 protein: CASSFTQRETQYF. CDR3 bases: TGTGCCAGCAGTTTTACCCAAAGGGAGACCCAGTACTTC.